The 6 T cell receptor beta chains below come from one sample, sequenced in a study of T cell repertoires in cytomegalovirus infection (dated by TCRdb to between 2018 and 2021). The instrument given in TCRdb is Illumina HiSeq 1500. In TCRdb, the public reads were trimmed at Q25 with fastp and aligned with MiXCR, with productive beta chains retained. Every entry covers one CDR3 protein and lists the most common genes and DNA from its rows. For this sample the table gives about 400,000 distinct CDR3 sequences, of which roughly 18% were detected only once. Together, the top ten hold roughly 9% of the sample. Sequenced sample: PBMCs. The source of these receptors is a human donor in good health (CMV status not recorded). Some clones in this sample may be carry-over from other donors' samples.

This clonotype was observed at least ten times. The chain links TRBV20-1 to TRBJ2-5; D gene ambiguous. This CDR3 contains 11 residues. The V gene lost 1 base and the J gene lost 5 bases, with 5 bases spanning the gap. In germline, CDR1 is DFQATT, CDR2 SNEGSKA (reference sequence). The CDR3 DNA reads as TGCAGTGCTAGAGTTTCGGAGACCCAGTACTTC. Its translation: CSARVSETQYF.

Ten or more counts support this clonotype. This chain links TRBV7-2 with TRBJ2-7; no clear D gene. The ends were cut back, 1 base at V and 4 bases at J, with 11 bases in the middle. CDR3 length: 14 residues. Germline CDR1 reads SGHTA; CDR2 reads FQGNSA. CDR3 in DNA: TGTGCCAGCAGCTTAGGACGTCCGCCGTACGAGCAGTACTTC. Protein sequence: CASSLGRPPYEQYF.

This clonotype has at least ten counts. V gene TRBV12-3 or TRBV12-4 combines with J gene TRBJ1-6, with 10 positions matching TRBD1. V lost 4 bases and J lost 12; bases outside the gene matches: 9. The CDR3 length is 15 residues. The CDR3 reads CASSSSGQGVVPLHF. The CDR3 coding sequence is TGTGCCAGCAGTTCCTCTGGACAGGGGGTAGTACCCCTCCACTTT.

This clonotype was observed many times. This chain uses TRBV7-2 with TRBJ1-1, with D possibly TRBD1 on 5 matching bases. Trimming stripped 1 base from V and 11 bases from J, with 11 bases between. This CDR3 is built from 12 residues. Germline CDR1 is SGHTA and CDR2 is FQGNSA. The DNA of the CDR3 is TGTGCCAGCAGCTTAGACAGGAGAGGCGCTTTCTTT. It encodes CASSLDRRGAFF.

The sample holds many counts of this clonotype. One end of the junction varies from germline; a read error may be responsible. CDR3 sequence: CASSLVPDEQFF. As DNA, the CDR3 is TGTGCCAGCAGTTTAGTTCCGGATGAGCAGTTCTTC. The chain is built from TRBV7-9 and TRBJ2-1, with D unclear. Germline V gene data show CDR1 as SEHNR and CDR2 as FQNEAQ (reference sequence). CDR3 length: 12 residues.

This clonotype was picked up a small number of times. J is TRBJ2-3 and V is TRBV29-1; TRBD2 might be the D (6 bases). The V end lost 4 bases, the J end lost 0 bases, and 11 bases lay between the germline ends. Germline V lookup: CDR1 SQVTM, CDR2 ANQGSEA. The CDR3 has 14 amino acids. In DNA form, the CDR3 reads TGCAGCGTTGCGGCCGGGAGTAGCACAGATACGCAGTATTTT. As protein: CSVAAGSSTDTQYF.